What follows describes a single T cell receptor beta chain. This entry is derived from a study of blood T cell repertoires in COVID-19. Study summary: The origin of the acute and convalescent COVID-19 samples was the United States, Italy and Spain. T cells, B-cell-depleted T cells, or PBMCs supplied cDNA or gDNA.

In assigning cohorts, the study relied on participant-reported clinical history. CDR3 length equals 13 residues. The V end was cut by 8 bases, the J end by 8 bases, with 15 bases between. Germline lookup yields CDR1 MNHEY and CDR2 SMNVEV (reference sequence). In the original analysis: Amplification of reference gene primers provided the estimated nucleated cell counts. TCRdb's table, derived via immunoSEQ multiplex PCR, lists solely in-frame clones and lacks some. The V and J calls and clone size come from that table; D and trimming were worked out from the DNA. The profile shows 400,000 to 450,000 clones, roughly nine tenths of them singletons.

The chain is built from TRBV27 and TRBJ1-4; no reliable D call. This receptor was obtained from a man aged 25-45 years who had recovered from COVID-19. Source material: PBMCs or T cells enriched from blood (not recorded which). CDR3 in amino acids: CASRELGGEKLFF. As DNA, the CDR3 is TGTGCCAGCCGGGAACTGGGAGGGGAAAAACTGTTTTTT.